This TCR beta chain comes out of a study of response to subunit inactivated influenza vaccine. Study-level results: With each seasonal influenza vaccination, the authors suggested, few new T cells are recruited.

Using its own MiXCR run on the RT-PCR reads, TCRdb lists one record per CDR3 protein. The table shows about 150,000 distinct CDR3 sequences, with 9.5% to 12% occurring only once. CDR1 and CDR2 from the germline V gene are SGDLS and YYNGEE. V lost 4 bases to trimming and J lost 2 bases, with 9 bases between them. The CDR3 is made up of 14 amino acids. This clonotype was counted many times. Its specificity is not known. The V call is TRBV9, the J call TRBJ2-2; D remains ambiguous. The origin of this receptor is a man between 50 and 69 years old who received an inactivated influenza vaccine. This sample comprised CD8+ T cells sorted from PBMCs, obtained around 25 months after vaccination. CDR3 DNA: TGTGCCAGCAGCTCGGCATCCAACACCGGGGAGCTGTTTTTT. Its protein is CASSSASNTGELFF.